This T cell receptor beta chain was identified in a study of Graves' ophthalmopathy and Graves' hyperthyroidism. In this sample, this clonotype turned up many times. Using RNA transcripts, the TCR beta CDR3 regions were amplified. Second-round multiplex PCR came after a first-round RT-PCR that employed HTBI primers. TCRdb re-derived calls from the multiplex PCR reads in MiXCR, one entry per CDR3 protein. The sample includes 150,000 or so distinct CDR3 sequences, 35% to 45% of them seen just once. Germline CDR1 reads DFQATT; CDR2 reads SNEGSKA (reference sequence). The J segment lost 2 bases and the V segment lost 2 bases, leaving 7 bases of the junction unmatched. The CDR3 totals 15 residues.

The receptor was derived from a man aged 25 to 40 with Graves' ophthalmopathy. The sample taken for sequencing was peripheral blood. The J gene is TRBJ2-7, the V gene TRBV20-1; 9 positions match TRBD2. The CDR3 spells CSARTREGPPYEQYF. The CDR3 DNA reads TGCAGTGCTAGAACGCGGGAGGGTCCCCCCTACGAGCAGTACTTC.